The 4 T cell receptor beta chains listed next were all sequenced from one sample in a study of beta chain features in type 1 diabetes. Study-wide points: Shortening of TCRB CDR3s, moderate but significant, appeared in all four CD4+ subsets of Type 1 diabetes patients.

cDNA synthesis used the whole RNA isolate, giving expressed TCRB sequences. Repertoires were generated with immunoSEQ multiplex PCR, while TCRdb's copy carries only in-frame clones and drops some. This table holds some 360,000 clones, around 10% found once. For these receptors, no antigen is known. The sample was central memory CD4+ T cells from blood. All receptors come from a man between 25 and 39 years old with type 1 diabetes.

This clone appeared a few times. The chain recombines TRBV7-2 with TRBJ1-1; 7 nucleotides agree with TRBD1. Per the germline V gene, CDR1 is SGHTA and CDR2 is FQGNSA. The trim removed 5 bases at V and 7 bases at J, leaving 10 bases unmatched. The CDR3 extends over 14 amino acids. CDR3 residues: CASSPSSDRVEAFF. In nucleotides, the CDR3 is TGTGCCAGCAGCCCATCAAGTGACAGGGTTGAAGCTTTCTTT.

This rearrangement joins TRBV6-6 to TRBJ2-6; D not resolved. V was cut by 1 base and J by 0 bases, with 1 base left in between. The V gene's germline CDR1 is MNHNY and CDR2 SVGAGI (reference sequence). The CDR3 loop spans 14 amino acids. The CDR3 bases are TGTGCCAGCAGTTACTTCTCTGGGGCCAACGTCCTGACTTTC. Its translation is CASSYFSGANVLTF.

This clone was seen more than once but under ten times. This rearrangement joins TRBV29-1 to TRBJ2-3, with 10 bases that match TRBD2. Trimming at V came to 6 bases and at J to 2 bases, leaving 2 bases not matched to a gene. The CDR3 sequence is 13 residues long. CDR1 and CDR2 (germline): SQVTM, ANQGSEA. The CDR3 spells CSVAGGFTDTQYF. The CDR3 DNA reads TGCAGCGTAGCGGGAGGGTTCACAGATACGCAGTATTTT.

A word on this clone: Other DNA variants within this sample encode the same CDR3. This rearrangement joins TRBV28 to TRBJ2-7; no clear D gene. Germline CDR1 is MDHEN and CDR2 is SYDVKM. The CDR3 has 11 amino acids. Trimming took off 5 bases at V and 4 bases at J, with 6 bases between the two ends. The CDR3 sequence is CASSQTYEQYF. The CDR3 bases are TGTGCCAGCAGTCAGACTTACGAGCAGTACTTC.